This T cell receptor beta chain was retrieved from a study of OX40 agonist ivuxolimab in advanced cancers. Study information: People in dose escalation had one of these cancers: hepatocellular carcinoma, melanoma, renal cell or head and neck cancer.

The study, taken as a whole, reports: Expanded clones were, on average, more numerous in CD8+ T cells than in CD4+. The work left the antigen specificity of expanded peripheral T cells undetermined.

Measured with immunoSEQ multiplex PCR; TCRdb has only the in-frame clones, and not every one. The data hold tens of thousands of clones, with roughly 82% observed a single time. Exclusion applied to patients with autoimmune disease history or systemic immunosuppression. Trimming took off 2 bases at V and 9 bases at J, with 14 bases between the two ends. CDR3 size: 15 residues. CDR1 and CDR2 (germline): LGHNA, YSLEER. A note on this clone: Its antigen remains unknown.

The sequenced sample was CD4+ or CD8+ T cells sorted from blood, obtained in a trial of the OX40 agonist ivuxolimab. This chain joins TRBV4-3 and TRBJ1-6, with D unclear. The clonotype originates from an adult with an advanced solid tumor such as melanoma, head and neck, liver or kidney cancer. CDR3 DNA: TGCGCCAGCAGCCAACACTCAGCACTTGTTTCACCCCTCCACTTT. Translated, it gives CASSQHSALVSPLHF.